This TCR beta chain was recovered during a study of T cells in Graves' hyperthyroidism and ophthalmopathy. In the study overall: Peripheral blood draws took place at initial diagnosis, ahead of any treatment.

CDR3 length: 16 amino acids. The junction had 5 bases not matched to a gene; V was cut back by 4 bases and J by 1 base. Germline V gives CDR1 SGHVS, CDR2 FQNEAQ. This clonotype was seen many times. No antigen is known for it. Researchers amplified the TCR beta CDR3 regions from RNA transcripts. The TCR CDR3 was amplified in a first-round RT-PCR using the HTBI primer set. TCRdb ran MiXCR on the multiplex PCR reads and lists one entry per CDR3 protein. In the table there are a few hundred thousand distinct CDR3 sequences, 15% to 19% of which are singletons. Participants, patients aged 18 to 65, had newly diagnosed hyperthyroidism with a duration under 2 months. Diagnoses rested on clinical symptoms, serum thyroxine and TRAb, thyroid ultrasound and orbital computed tomography. Study-level findings and limits: Most thyroid clonotypes expanded above 0.001 were also detected in blood.

Specimen: blood. The source of this sequence is a woman under 40 with Graves' hyperthyroidism. The chain is built from TRBV7-8 and TRBJ2-2; TRBD1 aligns across 8 bases. In nucleotides, the CDR3 is TGTGCCAGCAGCTCGCAGGGGGCCGGGAACACCGGGGAGCTGTTTTTT. Protein: CASSSQGAGNTGELFF.